This T cell receptor beta chain was captured in a study of Ad26.COV2.S vaccination and SARS-CoV-2 variants. For this clone: The antigen is unknown.

CDR1 and CDR2 from the germline V gene are SGHAT and FQNNGV. The V and J ends lost 5 bases and 4 bases respectively, with 20 bases between them. The CDR3 is made up of 16 amino acids. Regarding the study as a whole: Placebo recipients and vaccine recipients were similar in non-spike TCR breadth. It was reported that spike-specific CD8+ and CD4+ T cell responses were substantially broad after vaccination. Breadth and depth estimates from TCRs may understate total T cell responses.

Profiled with immunoSEQ multiplex PCR; TCRdb holds only in-frame clones, not every one. The sample lists some 180,000 clones, approximately 88% seen once, with 4.5% to 7.5% in the top ten. The sequence was obtained from a human donor who had recovered from COVID-19. The V call is TRBV11-2, the J call TRBJ2-5; possible D gene TRBD1, 8 bases. The sequencing here drew on peripheral blood, taken after recovery from COVID-19. Here the CDR3 DNA reads TGTGCCAGCAGCCCCCCTACAGGGGGGGCCTCAGAGACCCAGTACTTC. It translates to CASSPPTGGASETQYF.